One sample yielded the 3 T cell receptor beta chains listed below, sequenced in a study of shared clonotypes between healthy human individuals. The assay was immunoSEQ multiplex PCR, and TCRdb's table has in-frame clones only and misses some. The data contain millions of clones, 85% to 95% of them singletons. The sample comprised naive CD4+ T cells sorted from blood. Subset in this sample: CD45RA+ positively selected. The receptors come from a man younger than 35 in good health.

The CDR3 protein is CASSQRPRTAMNTEAFF. In DNA, the CDR3 is TGTGCCAGCAGCCAGAGACCTAGGACAGCTATGAACACTGAAGCTTTCTTT. The rearrangement links TRBV7-9 to TRBJ1-1; possible D gene TRBD1, 6 bases. CDR3 length: 17 residues. CDR1 and CDR2 (germline): SEHNR, FQNEAQ (reference sequence). The V and J ends lost 5 bases and 0 bases respectively, with 19 bases between them.

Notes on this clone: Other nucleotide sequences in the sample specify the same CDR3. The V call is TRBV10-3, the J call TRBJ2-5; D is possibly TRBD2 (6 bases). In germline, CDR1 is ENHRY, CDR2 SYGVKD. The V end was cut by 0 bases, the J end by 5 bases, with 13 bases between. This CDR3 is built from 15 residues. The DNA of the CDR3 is TGTGCCATCAGTGAGTCAAGGGGTCGGGGGGAGACCCAGTACTTC. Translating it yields CAISESRGRGETQYF.

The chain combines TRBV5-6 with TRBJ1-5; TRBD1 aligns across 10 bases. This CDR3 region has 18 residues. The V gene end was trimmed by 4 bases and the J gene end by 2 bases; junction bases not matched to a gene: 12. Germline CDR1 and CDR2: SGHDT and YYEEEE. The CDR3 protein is CASSLSLTGGLGNQPQHF. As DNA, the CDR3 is TGTGCCAGCAGCCTCAGCTTGACAGGGGGCCTGGGCAATCAGCCCCAGCATTTT.